The sequence of this T cell receptor (beta chain) was determined in a study of tumor-infiltrating lymphocytes in primary liver carcinoma. The template, about 500 ng total RNA, yielded TCR beta cDNA made with a constant-region primer. Amplification in three nested multiplex PCR rounds with slightly modified ARM-PCR gave rise to TCR beta libraries. Primers for the first two PCR rounds were TRBV1-TRBV30 forward primers and a C-beta reverse primer (roughly 9 cycles per round). MiXCR was run by TCRdb on the multiplex PCR reads, yielding one entry per CDR3 protein. The sample has around 120,000 distinct CDR3 sequences, 55% to 75% seen once. In regard to this clonotype: The junction departs from germline at one end; a sequencing error may be responsible.

It was from about 19-30 mg of unsorted bulk tissue that RNA and DNA were co-extracted. Chronic HBV infection was present, with no prior treatment. The CDR3 loop spans 13 amino acids. The chain has TRBV12-3 or TRBV12-4 and TRBJ2-1; possible D gene TRBD2, 5 bases. The sequenced sample was liver tumor tissue from sampling region 1. Indicated subset: tumor region T1, superior pole. This clonotype originated in a woman aged 55-70 years with primary liver carcinoma and hepatitis B virus infection. In DNA, the CDR3 is TGTGCCTGCTTGGTAGCGCGAGCAAATGAGCGGTTCTTC. Translating gives CACLVARANERFF.